Shown below are 25 T cell receptor beta chains from a single sample sequenced in a study of blood T cell repertoires in COVID-19. The assay was immunoSEQ multiplex PCR, and TCRdb's table has in-frame clones only and misses some. The sample lists about 97,000 clones, about nine tenths occurring once. The sample consisted of peripheral blood. The receptors originated from a man between 60 and 75 years old with acute or convalescent COVID-19.

CDR3 sequence reads: CATSTGAPGNTIYF. The CDR3 bases are TGTGCCACCAGTACAGGGGCACCTGGAAACACCATATATTTT. V usage is TRBV24-1 and J usage is TRBJ1-3, with TRBD1 matching 7 bases. Unmatched junction bases numbered 3, after V lost 6 bases and J lost 2 bases. CDR1 and CDR2 from the germline V gene are KGHDR and SFDVKD. This CDR3 is 14 amino acids long.

The DNA of the CDR3 is TGTGCCAGCAGCCAAGGTTCTAACAGCTGGAACTATGGCTACACCTTC. Translation: CASSQGSNSWNYGYTF. The chain is built from TRBV3-1 (or the pseudogene TRBV3-2) and TRBJ1-2; D remains ambiguous. CDR1 LGHDT and CDR2 YNNKEL come from the germline V gene (reference sequence). The CDR3 runs 16 residues. The V end lost 1 base, the J end lost 2 bases, and 14 bases lay between the germline ends.

Here the CDR3 reads CASSSPSGRNTEAFF. The CDR3, as DNA: TGTGCCAGCAGTTCCCCGTCGGGTCGGAACACTGAAGCTTTCTTT. V usage is TRBV28 and J usage is TRBJ1-1; no clear D. CDR1 is MDHEN, CDR2 SYDVKM, per germline. V lost 4 bases and J 1 base, leaving 13 bases between the germline ends. This CDR3 comprises 15 residues.

The chain is built from TRBV2 and TRBJ1-2; TRBD1 is a possible D gene (6 bases). Trimming removed 2 bases at V and 6 bases at J, with 7 bases between. The CDR3 runs 12 residues. In germline, CDR1 is SNHLY, CDR2 FYNNEI. This CDR3 is CASSEYRDGYTF. CDR3 nucleotides: TGTGCCAGCAGTGAATACAGGGATGGCTACACCTTC.

The chain carries TRBV7-9 and TRBJ2-1; D gene uncertain. V was cut by 5 bases and J by 8 bases, with 13 bases left in between. This CDR3 has 13 residues. Per germline, CDR1 SEHNR and CDR2 FQNEAQ (reference sequence). The CDR3 coding sequence is TGTGCCAGCAGCCGGAGCCATAGTCATGAGCAGTTCTTC. Its translation is CASSRSHSHEQFF.

A few counts support this clone. The chain links TRBV3-1 (or the pseudogene TRBV3-2) to TRBJ1-4, with D unclear. Germline V gives CDR1 LGHDT, CDR2 YNNKEL (reference sequence). The V and J ends lost 4 bases and 3 bases respectively, with 15 bases between them. CDR3 length: 16 amino acids. Here the CDR3 DNA reads TGTGCCAGCAGCCGACGGAGTTCTGCACCTAATGAAAAACTGTTTTTT. Its protein is CASSRRSSAPNEKLFF.

The J gene is TRBJ2-3, the V gene TRBV14, with 13 bases lining up with TRBD2. Germline-derived CDR1 and CDR2 are SGHDN and FVKESK. The trim removed 4 bases at V and 2 bases at J, leaving 3 bases unmatched. The CDR3 spans 16 residues. For the CDR3, the DNA is TGTGCCAGCAGCCGGGGACTAGCGGGGTCCACAGATACGCAGTATTTT. This encodes CASSRGLAGSTDTQYF.

The chain recombines TRBV5-1 with TRBJ2-5, with 8 bases that match TRBD2. In germline, CDR1 is SGHRS, CDR2 YFSETQ. CDR3 length equals 14 residues. The V and J ends lost 4 bases and 2 bases, in that order; junction bases with no gene match: 4. The CDR3 loop reads CASSPRLAQETQYF. For the CDR3, the DNA is TGCGCCAGCAGCCCCCGACTAGCGCAAGAGACCCAGTACTTC.

The genes are TRBV2 and TRBJ2-6, with D unresolved. V dropped 6 bases and J dropped 0 bases, with 12 bases sitting between them. There are 16 residues in the CDR3. Germline CDR1 and CDR2: SNHLY and FYNNEI. CDR3 loop: CASRVAPISGANVLTF. CDR3 DNA: TGTGCCAGCAGGGTGGCACCCATCTCTGGGGCCAACGTCCTGACTTTC.

The J gene is TRBJ1-2, the V gene TRBV9; 7 nucleotides agree with TRBD1. The V gene's germline CDR1 is SGDLS and CDR2 YYNGEE. This CDR3 region has 15 residues. Germline trimming cut 4 bases from V and 0 bases from J; bases unmatched to any gene: 6. CDR3: CASSPRQGANYGYTF. For the CDR3, the DNA is TGTGCCAGCAGCCCAAGACAGGGAGCTAACTATGGCTACACCTTC. Full variable domain (missing parts from reference TRBV9 and TRBJ1-2): DSGVTQTPKHLITATGQRVTLRCSPRSGDLSVYWYQQSLDQGLQFLIQYYNGEERAKGNILERFSAQQFPDLHSELNLSSLELGDSALYFCASSPRQGANYGYTFGSGTRLTVV.

This chain connects TRBV11-3 to TRBJ2-3; 9 nucleotides line up with TRBD2. The length of the CDR3 is 17 residues. Germline CDR1 SGHNT, CDR2 YENEEA. V was clipped by 3 bases and J by 6 bases; unmatched bases: 13. This CDR3 reads CASSFPHLAGPLDTQYF. CDR3 in DNA: TGTGCCAGCAGCTTCCCTCATCTAGCGGGGCCTCTTGATACGCAGTATTTT.

This rearrangement joins TRBV30 to TRBJ2-5; 7 bases line up with TRBD2. In germline, CDR1 is GTSNPN, CDR2 SVGIG (reference sequence). The CDR3 spans 12 residues. The ends lost 5 bases at V and 5 bases at J; junction bases unmatched: 5. The DNA of the CDR3 is TGTGCCTGGGGTCTGGGGGGGGAGACCCAGTACTTC. Translated, it gives CAWGLGGETQYF.

The gene calls are TRBV11-2 and TRBJ2-4, with 7 positions matching TRBD2. This CDR3 comprises 15 residues. The V segment lost 0 bases and the J segment 6 bases; nucleotides outside the gene matches: 5. Germline CDR1 SGHAT, CDR2 FQNNGV. CDR3 nucleotides: TGTGCCAGCAGCTTAGAGGGGTGGGAGGGAAACATTCAGTACTTC. It codes for CASSLEGWEGNIQYF.

The chain recombines TRBV5-1 with TRBJ2-5; D is perhaps TRBD1 (6 bases). The V gene lost 0 bases and the J gene lost 1 base, with 10 bases spanning the gap. Germline V gene sequence: CDR1 SGHRS, CDR2 YFSETQ. The CDR3 covers 15 residues. In DNA, the CDR3 is TGCGCCAGCAGCTTGGCAGGGGCGTCCCAAGAGACCCAGTACTTC. As protein: CASSLAGASQETQYF.

The chain combines TRBV7-9 with TRBJ2-7; D might be TRBD2 (5 bases). Germline V gene data show CDR1 as SEHNR and CDR2 as FQNEAQ (reference sequence). V was clipped by 5 bases and J by 6 bases, with 14 bases between them. The CDR3 has 13 residues. The CDR3 DNA sequence: TGTGCCAGCAGCCCCCCGTCGGGGATCGAGCAGTACTTC. This gives the protein CASSPPSGIEQYF.

V gene TRBV28 combines with J gene TRBJ2-5; 11 nucleotides match TRBD2. There are 16 residues in the CDR3. Germline CDR1 reads MDHEN; CDR2 reads SYDVKM. Trimming at V came to 5 bases and at J to 5 bases, leaving 10 bases not matched to a gene. CDR3 sequence (DNA): TGTGCCAGCAGTCCCCGCGCGGGACTAGCGGTTGAGACCCAGTACTTC. It specifies CASSPRAGLAVETQYF.

The rearrangement links TRBV11-2 to TRBJ1-3; D unresolved. Germline V gene lookup returns CDR1 SGHAT and CDR2 FQNNGV. There are 14 residues in the CDR3. Trimming left V 3 bases short and J 1 base short, with 7 bases between. CDR3 DNA: TGTGCCAGCAGCTTTAGAGTATCTGGAAACACCATATATTTT. Amino acid sequence: CASSFRVSGNTIYF.

This clone was recorded once. The chain uses TRBV6-2 or TRBV6-3 and TRBJ2-6; the D gene is possibly TRBD1 (6 bases). Trimming took off 6 bases at V and 0 bases at J, with 12 bases between the two ends. This CDR3 spans 16 amino acids. CDR1 MNHEY and CDR2 SVGEGT come from the germline V gene. The CDR3 nucleotides read TGTGCCAGCAGCCCAGGGGCGACCTCTGGGGCCAACGTCCTGACTTTC. Translating it yields CASSPGATSGANVLTF.

The genes are TRBV5-4 and TRBJ2-5; TRBD2 agrees at 12 bases. The CDR3 length is 15 residues. With 4 bases clipped from V and 2 bases from J, the junction kept 3 bases outside the gene matches. Germline lookup yields CDR1 SGHNT and CDR2 YYREEE (reference sequence). The CDR3 loop is CASSLGLAGQETQYF. The CDR3, as DNA: TGTGCCAGCAGCCTCGGACTAGCGGGGCAAGAGACCCAGTACTTC.

The chain uses TRBV2 and TRBJ1-1; D unclear. Germline CDR1 reads SNHLY; CDR2 reads FYNNEI. CDR3 length equals 12 residues. V lost 8 bases, J lost 6 bases, and 13 bases lay in between. CDR3 sequence (DNA): TGTGCCAGCGCCCGGCTAGGAGCTGAAGCTTTCTTT. It is translated as CASARLGAEAFF.

The chain employs TRBV6-5 and TRBJ1-1; 9 bases are shared with TRBD1. The junction had 5 bases not matched to a gene; V was cut back by 6 bases and J by 3 bases. Germline CDR1 is MNHEY and CDR2 is SVGAGI. This CDR3 is built from 14 residues. CDR3 in DNA: TGTGCCAGCAGACCCGGGACAGGGTACACTGAAGCTTTCTTT. This translates into CASRPGTGYTEAFF.

This chain links TRBV10-3 with TRBJ1-4; 7 bases fit TRBD1. Germline V CDR1 and CDR2: ENHRY, SYGVKD. There are 15 residues in the CDR3. The junction had 9 bases not matched to a gene; V was cut back by 0 bases and J by 11 bases. Here the CDR3 reads CAISESGTQGVKLFF. CDR3 DNA: TGTGCCATCAGTGAGTCGGGGACCCAGGGGGTTAAACTGTTTTTT.

The rearrangement joins TRBV7-7 to TRBJ2-2, with 8 bases fitting TRBD1. CDR3 size: 17 residues. V lost 2 bases, J lost 1 base, and 6 bases stayed unmatched. Looked up from germline, CDR1 is SSHAT and CDR2 is FNYEAQ (reference sequence). Written as DNA, the CDR3 is TGTGCCAGCAGCTTAAGGTTTGGACAGGGGAACACCGGGGAGCTGTTTTTT. Its translation is CASSLRFGQGNTGELFF.

The rearrangement uses TRBV5-1 and TRBJ2-3; 8 nucleotides agree with TRBD2. V dropped 4 bases and J dropped 3; count of bases not matched to a gene: 10. This CDR3 contains 16 residues. Germline-derived CDR1 and CDR2 are SGHRS and YFSETQ. In DNA, the CDR3 is TGCGCCAGCAGCCTTACCACCGGGGGGGGAACAGATACGCAGTATTTT. Protein product: CASSLTTGGGTDTQYF.

The chain couples TRBV19 to TRBJ1-1, with TRBD1 as a possible D gene (6 bases). This CDR3 has 13 residues. Germline V gene lookup returns CDR1 LNHDA and CDR2 SQIVND (reference sequence). The V end was cut by 10 bases, the J end by 4 bases, with 16 bases between. The CDR3, as DNA: TGTGCCATTAGGACAGCTTCGACCACTGAAGCTTTCTTT. Translated: CAIRTASTTEAFF.